This entry is about one T cell receptor beta chain. Its target is unknown. TCRdb itself ran the RT-PCR reads through MiXCR, one entry per CDR3 protein. The repertoire has hundreds of thousands of distinct CDR3 sequences, 10% to 15% of them found once; the top ten carry less than 15%. This sample stems from a study of response to subunit inactivated influenza vaccine. The CDR3 spans 17 residues. V lost 1 base and J lost 2; bases outside the gene matches: 6. CDR1 is SGHTA and CDR2 is FQGNSA in the germline V gene. Study-wide points: Authors suggested few new T cells are recruited by each seasonal influenza vaccination.

This sequence joins TRBV7-2 and TRBJ2-3; the match to TRBD1 covers 10 bases. This sequence originates from a man in his forties or fifties who received an inactivated influenza vaccine. The starting material was PBMCs from blood, obtained about 40 days after vaccination. CDR3 nucleotide sequence: TGTGCCAGCAGCTTAGGATGGGGACAGGGGCCCACAGATACGCAGTATTTT. Translating gives CASSLGWGQGPTDTQYF.